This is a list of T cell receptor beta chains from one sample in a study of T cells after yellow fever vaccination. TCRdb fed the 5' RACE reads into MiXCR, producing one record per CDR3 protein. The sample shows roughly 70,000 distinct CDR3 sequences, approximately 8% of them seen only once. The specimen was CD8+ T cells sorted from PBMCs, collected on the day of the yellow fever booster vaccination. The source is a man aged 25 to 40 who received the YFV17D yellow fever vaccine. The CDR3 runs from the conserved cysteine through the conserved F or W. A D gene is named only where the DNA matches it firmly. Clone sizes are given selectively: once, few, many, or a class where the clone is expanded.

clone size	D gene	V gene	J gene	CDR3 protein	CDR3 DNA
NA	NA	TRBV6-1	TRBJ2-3	CATTTGGTDTQYF	TGTGCCACCACCACCGGGGGCACAGATACGCAGTATTTT
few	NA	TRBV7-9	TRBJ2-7	CASNEMGTQYF	TGTGCCAGCAACGAAATGGGGACGCAGTACTTC
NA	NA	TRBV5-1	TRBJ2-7	CASGHDGYEQYF	TGCGCCAGCGGACATGACGGATACGAGCAGTACTTC
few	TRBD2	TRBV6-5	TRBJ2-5	CAKGGAETQYF	TGTGCCAAGGGAGGGGCAGAGACCCAGTACTTC
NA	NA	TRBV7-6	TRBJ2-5	CASSPVGGRPQETQYF	TGTGCCAGCAGCCCAGTTGGCGGCAGGCCTCAAGAGACCCAGTACTTC
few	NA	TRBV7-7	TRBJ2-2	CASAQGPNTGELFF	TGTGCTAGCGCCCAGGGCCCGAACACCGGGGAGCTGTTTTTT
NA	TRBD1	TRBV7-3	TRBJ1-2	CASSSTPGQGHGYTF	TGTGCCAGCAGCTCGACGCCGGGACAGGGGCATGGCTACACCTTC
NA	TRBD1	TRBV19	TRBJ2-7	CASSILGTDEREQYF	TGTGCCAGTAGTATCTTGGGGACAGACGAAAGGGAGCAGTACTTC
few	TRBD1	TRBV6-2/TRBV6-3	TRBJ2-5	CASSLPDRDETQYF	TGTGCCAGCAGCCTTCCGGACAGGGACGAGACCCAGTACTTC
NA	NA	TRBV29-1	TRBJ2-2	CSTLRSGELFF	TGCAGCACCCTAAGGTCCGGGGAGCTGTTTTTT
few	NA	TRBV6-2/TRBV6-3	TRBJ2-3	CASSWNREDSDTQYF	TGTGCCAGCAGTTGGAACAGGGAGGATTCAGATACGCAGTATTTT
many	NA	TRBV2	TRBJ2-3	CASCQAVDTDTQYF	TGTGCCAGTTGTCAGGCCGTAGACACAGATACGCAGTATTTT
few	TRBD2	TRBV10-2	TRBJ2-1	CASSEPGLAGAGNEQFF	TGCGCCAGCAGTGAGCCCGGACTAGCGGGAGCGGGGAATGAGCAGTTCTTC
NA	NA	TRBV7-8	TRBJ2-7	CASRPDPSPYEQYF	TGTGCCAGCAGACCAGACCCGAGCCCCTACGAGCAGTACTTC
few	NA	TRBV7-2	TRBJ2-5	CASSLWQIQETQYF	TGTGCCAGCAGCTTATGGCAGATCCAAGAGACCCAGTACTTC
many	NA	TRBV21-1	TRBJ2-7	CASSKVATIAYEQYF	TGTGCCAGCAGCAAAGTGGCGACCATCGCCTACGAGCAGTACTTC
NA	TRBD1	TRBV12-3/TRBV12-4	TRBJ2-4	CASSFGTGRYIQYF	TGTGCCAGCAGTTTCGGGACAGGGAGGTACATTCAGTACTTC
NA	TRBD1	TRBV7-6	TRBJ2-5	CASSLEGQGEETQYF	TGTGCCAGCAGCTTAGAGGGACAGGGAGAAGAGACCCAGTACTTC
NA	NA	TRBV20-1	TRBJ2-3	CSASGSTDTQYF	TGCAGTGCTAGCGGATCCACAGATACGCAGTATTTT
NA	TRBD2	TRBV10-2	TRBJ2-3	CASSKAGGIEDTQYF	TGCGCCAGCAGCAAAGCGGGAGGGATTGAAGATACGCAGTATTTT
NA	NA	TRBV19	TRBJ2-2	CASSLVMNTGELFF	TGTGCCAGTAGTCTCGTGATGAACACCGGGGAGCTGTTTTTT
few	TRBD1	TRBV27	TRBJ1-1	CATNQGGRVGTEAFF	TGTGCCACCAATCAGGGGGGCAGGGTTGGCACTGAAGCTTTCTTT
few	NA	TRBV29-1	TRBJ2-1	CSVDRNNEQFF	TGCAGCGTCGACAGGAACAATGAGCAGTTCTTC
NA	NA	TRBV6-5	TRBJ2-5	CASSYSAGLTETQYF	TGTGCCAGCAGTTACTCAGCCGGTCTGACAGAGACCCAGTACTTC
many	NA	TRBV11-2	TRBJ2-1	CASSLVASEQFF	TGTGCCAGCAGCTTAGTTGCGTCTGAGCAGTTCTTC
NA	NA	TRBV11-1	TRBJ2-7	CASSAPGLPVEQYF	TGTGCCAGCAGCGCTCCGGGACTCCCTGTCGAGCAGTACTTC
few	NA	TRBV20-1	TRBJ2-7	CSAPTYSSQWSYEQYF	TGCAGTGCCCCTACCTATAGCTCCCAGTGGTCCTACGAGCAGTACTTC
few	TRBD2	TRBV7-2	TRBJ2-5	CASSFTSGVGETQYF	TGTGCCAGCAGCTTCACTAGCGGTGTGGGGGAGACCCAGTACTTC
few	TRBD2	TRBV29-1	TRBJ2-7	CSVVVTSGYEQYF	TGCAGCGTTGTTGTGACTAGCGGTTACGAGCAGTACTTC
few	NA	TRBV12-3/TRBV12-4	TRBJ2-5	CASSLHSEETQYF	TGTGCCAGCAGTTTACACAGTGAAGAGACCCAGTACTTC
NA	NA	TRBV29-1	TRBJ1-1	CSERQATNTEAFF	TGCAGCGAGAGACAGGCGACCAACACTGAAGCTTTCTTT
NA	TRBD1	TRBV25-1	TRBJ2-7	CASSPGTGAAYEQYF	TGTGCCAGCAGCCCCGGGACAGGGGCCGCCTACGAGCAGTACTTC
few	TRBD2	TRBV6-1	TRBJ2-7	CASSEATSGYPYEQYF	TGTGCCAGCAGTGAAGCAACTAGCGGGTACCCCTACGAGCAGTACTTC
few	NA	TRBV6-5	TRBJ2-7	CASGLEAHEQYF	TGTGCAAGCGGCCTAGAGGCTCACGAGCAGTACTTC
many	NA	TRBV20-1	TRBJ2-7	CSASLAAAYEQYF	TGCAGTGCTAGCCTAGCCGCCGCATACGAGCAGTACTTC
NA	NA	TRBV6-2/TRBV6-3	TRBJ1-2	CASSLFGDYGYTF	TGTGCCAGCAGTCTATTTGGGGACTATGGCTACACCTTC
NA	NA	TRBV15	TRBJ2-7	CATSSPQGGRDFGEQYF	TGTGCCACCAGCAGTCCACAAGGAGGCAGGGACTTTGGCGAGCAGTACTTC
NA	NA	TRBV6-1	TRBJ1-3	CASRPFWTEYGNTIYF	TGTGCCAGCAGGCCCTTTTGGACAGAATACGGAAACACCATATATTTT
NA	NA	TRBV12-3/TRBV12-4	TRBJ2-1	CASSLGGGDNEQFF	TGTGCCAGCAGTTTGGGTGGCGGCGACAATGAGCAGTTCTTC
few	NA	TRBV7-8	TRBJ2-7	CASSLDGTSYEQYF	TGTGCCAGCAGCTTAGACGGCACCTCCTACGAGCAGTACTTC
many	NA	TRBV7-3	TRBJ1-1	CASSLTRNVRNTEAFF	TGTGCCAGCAGCTTAACCCGTAACGTCCGGAACACTGAAGCTTTCTTT
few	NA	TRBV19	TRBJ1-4	CASSTVGWRATEKLFF	TGTGCCAGTAGTACTGTCGGTTGGAGGGCGACTGAAAAACTGTTTTTT
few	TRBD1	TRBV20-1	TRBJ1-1	CSAPPGTGVPEAFF	TGCAGTGCTCCACCCGGGACAGGGGTCCCTGAAGCTTTCTTT
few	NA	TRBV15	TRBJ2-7	CATSRLGGGSYEQYF	TGTGCCACCAGCCGACTAGGGGGCGGGAGCTACGAGCAGTACTTC
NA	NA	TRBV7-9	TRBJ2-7	CASSPISYEQYF	TGTGCCAGCAGTCCGATCTCCTACGAGCAGTACTTC
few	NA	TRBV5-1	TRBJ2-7	CASSSESEQYF	TGCGCCAGCAGCTCGGAGAGCGAGCAGTACTTC
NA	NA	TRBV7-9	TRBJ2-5	CASRRGEQETQYF	TGTGCCAGCAGACGGGGAGAGCAAGAGACCCAGTACTTC
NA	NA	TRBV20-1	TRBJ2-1	CSASGLGSGYNEQFF	TGCAGTGCTAGCGGATTAGGGTCGGGATACAATGAGCAGTTCTTC
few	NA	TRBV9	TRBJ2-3	CASSVGDGTTDTQYF	TGTGCCAGCAGCGTAGGTGACGGAACCACAGATACGCAGTATTTT
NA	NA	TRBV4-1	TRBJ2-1	CASSQVAPLLNEQFF	TGCGCCAGCAGCCAAGTAGCCCCCCTTCTCAATGAGCAGTTCTTC
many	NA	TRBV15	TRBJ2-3	CATSRDQRSDTQYF	TGTGCCACCAGCAGAGATCAAAGGTCAGATACGCAGTATTTT